A selection of T cell receptor beta chains follows, all from one sample in a study of T cells expressing NK-cell markers. TCRdb reprocessed the 5' RACE reads and keeps a single row for each CDR3 protein, giving no DNA. In total, the table holds some 500,000 distinct CDR3 sequences. Sequenced material: blood T cells: a sorted CD56 or NKG2C T cell subset, CD4+ or CD8+ T cells, or bulk PBMC T cells (not recorded which). These receptors were taken from a woman between 45 and 60 years old in good health. Both conserved end residues are part of each CDR3.

v_gene,j_gene,CDR3aa
TRBV10-3,TRBJ2-3,CAIRQRLADTQYF
TRBV12-3/TRBV12-4,TRBJ2-2,CASSFRQGVSGELFF
TRBV12-3/TRBV12-4,TRBJ2-7,CASSWSGMSSYEQYF
TRBV5-6,TRBJ2-3,CASSSIRTPGPDTQYF
TRBV6-2/TRBV6-3,TRBJ2-1,CASQEGGGLASDSSYNEQFF
TRBV11-3,TRBJ2-1,CASSPTSGSEQFF
TRBV7-8,TRBJ2-3,CASSRRGLPSGIRVDTQYF
TRBV6-1,TRBJ2-3,CASSERGMLAGGQDTQYF
TRBV9,TRBJ2-1,CASSPFTSGNYNEQFF
TRBV12-3/TRBV12-4,TRBJ1-2,CASSSFKLRDRGLENTF
TRBV9,TRBJ2-1,CASSVALQGNEQFF
TRBV2,TRBJ2-1,CASSNRGGLGYNEQFF
TRBV6-5,TRBJ2-3,CASKVGDTQYF
TRBV9,TRBJ2-1,CASSVLGEQFF
TRBV10-2,TRBJ2-5,CASSDVVGETQYF
TRBV7-9,TRBJ1-2,CASSPGLGYHYGYTF
TRBV18,TRBJ2-3,CASSPRVEDTQYF
TRBV28,TRBJ2-7,CASSLKVSYEQYF
TRBV7-2,TRBJ2-2,CASSLDSGGIANTGELFF
TRBV14,TRBJ2-3,CASSRTGQGGDTQYF
TRBV29-1,TRBJ2-5,CSLRGARETQYF
TRBV3-1,TRBJ2-1,CASSPVNHGTKDYNEQFF
TRBV10-2,TRBJ1-5,CASSESGTGYQPQHF
TRBV20-1,TRBJ2-7,CSARDIDRGVGEQYF
TRBV14,TRBJ2-5,CASSQDRWEAQETQYF
TRBV7-9,TRBJ2-3,CASSPLQGSSTDTQYF
TRBV5-4,TRBJ2-1,CASSSRLAGWFEQFF
TRBV6-5,TRBJ1-1,CASRTRGSTEAFF
TRBV18,TRBJ2-3,CASSRDTTDTQYF
TRBV6-1,TRBJ2-3,CASSERGQSDTQYF
TRBV29-1,TRBJ2-7,CSVGLTYEQYF